One and the same sample provided the 17 T cell receptor beta chains below, sequenced in a study of T cell responses to AZD1222 COVID-19 vaccine. Only in-frame clones appear in the TCRdb table, and some are missing; sequencing was by immunoSEQ multiplex PCR. Among 160,000 or so clones listed, 90% to 95% were seen once. The sample here was peripheral blood, taken on day 0 of MenACWY control vaccination. All receptors come from an adult in good health.

The chain joins TRBV2 to TRBJ2-5, with TRBD2 as a possible D gene (5 bases). This CDR3 contains 15 residues. V shed 7 bases and J shed 4 bases, with 19 bases lying between them. Germline lookup yields CDR1 SNHLY and CDR2 FYNNEI. CDR3 bases: TGTGCCAGCATGGTTGACCGTTCGGGGATAGAGACCCAGTACTTC. It specifies CASMVDRSGIETQYF.

This clone was seen once. This rearrangement joins TRBV28 to TRBJ1-2; D remains ambiguous. CDR1 is MDHEN, CDR2 SYDVKM, per germline. The ends were cut back, 1 base at V and 4 bases at J, with 1 base in the middle. The CDR3 covers 11 residues. CDR3 loop: CASSLSYGYTF. The CDR3 DNA follows: TGTGCCAGCAGTTTATCCTATGGCTACACCTTC.

V is TRBV7-8 and J is TRBJ2-1, with D perhaps assigned TRBD1 or TRBD2 (5 bases each). V was pared by 5 bases and J by 5 bases, with 13 bases between. The CDR3 spans 14 residues. Germline values: CDR1 SGHVS, CDR2 FQNEAQ. DNA for the CDR3: TGTGCCAGCAGCGGGGGTGAGCGGAACAATGAGCAGTTCTTC. Translation: CASSGGERNNEQFF.

The CDR3 protein is CASTWGRRPTWGTGELFF. CDR3 sequence (DNA): TGTGCCAGTACGTGGGGCAGGCGTCCAACTTGGGGCACCGGGGAGCTGTTTTTT. The chain uses TRBV19 and TRBJ2-2; D perhaps matches TRBD1 (5 bases). The ends were cut back, 7 bases at V and 4 bases at J, with 25 bases in the middle. CDR3 length: 18 amino acids. Germline V CDR1 and CDR2: LNHDA, SQIVND (reference sequence).

V gene TRBV19 combines with J gene TRBJ1-6; D possibly corresponds to TRBD1 (5 bases). CDR1 is LNHDA, CDR2 SQIVND, per germline (reference sequence). The CDR3 has 15 amino acids. V lost 3 bases and J lost 5, with 11 bases in between. This CDR3 reads CASSIWGVDNSPLHF. The CDR3 coding sequence is TGTGCCAGTAGTATCTGGGGGGTCGATAATTCACCCCTCCACTTT.

The chain is built from TRBV6-2 or TRBV6-3 and TRBJ2-1, with 7 bases lining up with TRBD1. This CDR3 comprises 13 residues. With V trimmed by 5 bases and J by 3 bases, 1 base remained unmatched. Germline V gives CDR1 MNHEY, CDR2 SVGEGT. DNA of the CDR3: TGTGCCAGCAGTAGGGACAGCTACAATGAGCAGTTCTTC. Amino acids: CASSRDSYNEQFF.

The chain couples TRBV6-5 to TRBJ2-2; D possibly uses TRBD1 or TRBD2 (5 bases each). V was trimmed by 6 bases and J by 1 base, leaving 12 bases between them. The CDR3 runs 15 residues. CDR1 is MNHEY and CDR2 is SVGAGI in the germline V gene. The CDR3, as DNA: TGTGCCAGCAGGGCAGTGGGGGAGAACACCGGGGAGCTGTTTTTT. As protein: CASRAVGENTGELFF.

This clone has only one observation. This rearrangement joins TRBV7-2 to TRBJ2-3, with D unclear. The CDR3 has 13 residues. V lost 5 bases and J 2 bases, leaving 8 bases between the germline ends. Germline V CDR1 and CDR2: SGHTA, FQGNSA. The CDR3 here is CASSPPSTDTQYF. The CDR3 DNA sequence: TGTGCCAGCAGCCCACCCTCCACAGATACGCAGTATTTT.

The chain is built from TRBV11-2 and TRBJ2-7; no firm D call. Trimming removed 4 bases at V and 2 bases at J, with 15 bases between. The CDR3 runs to 15 residues. In germline, CDR1 is SGHAT, CDR2 FQNNGV. CDR3 sequence: CASSYLGITPYEQYF. In DNA form, the CDR3 reads TGTGCCAGCAGCTATCTTGGGATAACCCCCTACGAGCAGTACTTC.

The CDR3 DNA is TGTGCCAGTAGTACGACAGGGGTTAATGAAAAACTGTTTTTT. It is translated as CASSTTGVNEKLFF. The V call is TRBV19, the J call TRBJ1-4; TRBD1 aligns across 8 bases. V lost 4 bases and J lost 4; bases outside the gene matches: 2. This CDR3 is 14 amino acids long. In germline, CDR1 is LNHDA, CDR2 SQIVND (reference sequence).

This chain links TRBV14 with TRBJ2-3; no reliable D call. In germline, CDR1 is SGHDN, CDR2 FVKESK. V lost 3 bases, J lost 0 bases, and 16 bases lay in between. This CDR3 is built from 17 residues. The CDR3 spells CASSHPRRMTSTDTQYF. DNA of the CDR3: TGTGCCAGCAGCCACCCCCGCAGAATGACTAGCACAGATACGCAGTATTTT. Full variable domain (missing parts from reference TRBV14 and TRBJ2-3): EAGVTQFPSHSVIEKGQTVTLRCDPISGHDNLYWYRRVMGKEIKFLLHFVKESKQDESGMPNNRFLAERTGGTYSTLKVQPAELEDSGVYFCASSHPRRMTSTDTQYFGPGTRLTVL.

The chain employs TRBV7-2 and TRBJ2-1, with 8 nucleotides matching TRBD2. The trim removed 5 bases at V and 7 bases at J, leaving 13 bases unmatched. The CDR3 extends over 16 amino acids. Germline-derived CDR1 and CDR2 are SGHTA and FQGNSA. CDR3 residues: CASSVVAGGTPNEQFF. For the CDR3, the DNA is TGTGCCAGCAGCGTAGTGGCGGGAGGAACACCTAATGAGCAGTTCTTC.

The genes are TRBV30 and TRBJ1-2, with 12 positions matching TRBD1. Germline trimming cut 5 bases from V and 4 bases from J; bases unmatched to any gene: 2. The CDR3 is made up of 13 amino acids. The germline CDR1 and CDR2 sequences are GTSNPN and SVGIG (reference sequence). As DNA, the CDR3 is TGTGCCTGGGGGACAGGGGGCGCCTATGGCTACACCTTC. This encodes CAWGTGGAYGYTF. Full variable domain (outside the CDR3, taken from reference TRBV30 and TRBJ1-2): SQTIHQWPATLVQPVGSPLSLECTVEGTSNPNLYWYRQAAGRGLQLLFYSVGIGQISSEVPQNLSASRPQDRQFILSSKKLLLSDSGFYLCAWGTGGAYGYTFGSGTRLTVV.

The J gene is TRBJ1-1, the V gene TRBV30; no reliable D call. The CDR3 is 13 amino acids. V was shortened by 0 bases and J by 4 bases, with 9 bases between the two germline ends. CDR1 and CDR2 from the germline V gene are GTSNPN and SVGIG (reference sequence). This chain's CDR3 is CAWSVARGTEAFF. CDR3 coding DNA: TGTGCCTGGAGTGTGGCCAGAGGCACTGAAGCTTTCTTT.

This sequence joins TRBV27 and TRBJ2-7, with 8 nucleotides matching TRBD2. The germline V gene has CDR1 MNHEY and CDR2 SMNVEV (reference sequence). The CDR3 has 15 residues. The V segment lost 9 bases and the J segment 0 bases; nucleotides outside the gene matches: 10. CDR3 sequence: CASSAGSGSSYEQYF. The CDR3 DNA sequence: TGTGCCAGTTCTGCCGGGAGCGGGAGCTCCTACGAGCAGTACTTC.

The sample holds one count of this clone. The chain joins TRBV3-1 (or the pseudogene TRBV3-2) to TRBJ2-3; unclear D gene. There are 12 residues in the CDR3. Trimming cost V 4 bases and J 6 bases, with 8 bases left between them. The V gene's germline CDR1 is LGHDT and CDR2 YNNKEL (reference sequence). This CDR3 reads CASSLMSDTQYF. CDR3 DNA: TGTGCCAGCAGCCTCATGTCGGATACGCAGTATTTT.

The chain combines TRBV12-3 or TRBV12-4 with TRBJ2-7; D may be TRBD1 (5 bases). CDR3 size: 13 residues. The V end lost 2 bases, the J end lost 6 bases, and 11 bases lay between the germline ends. CDR3 in DNA: TGTGCCAGCAGTTTATCAGGGAAGAGCGAGCAGTACTTC. Encoded protein: CASSLSGKSEQYF.